This entry lists 3 T cell receptor beta chains sequenced from one sample in a study of blood T cell repertoires in COVID-19. The table came from immunoSEQ multiplex PCR; TCRdb's copy has only in-frame clones and leaves some out. The sample carries over 250,000 clones, around 85% recorded once. Source material: peripheral blood. These receptors were obtained from a man aged 45 to 65 with active or convalescent COVID-19.

V is TRBV19 and J is TRBJ2-7; 8 bases agree with TRBD1. Germline CDR1 and CDR2: LNHDA and SQIVND (reference sequence). Germline trimming cut 6 bases from V and 4 bases from J; bases unmatched to any gene: 8. This CDR3 spans 14 amino acids. CDR3 in DNA: TGTGCCAGTAGCGCGACAGGGGCTAGGTACGAGCAGTACTTC. Translating it yields CASSATGARYEQYF. Combining the CDR3 with reference TRBV19 and TRBJ2-7 gives the whole variable domain DGGITQSPKYLFRKEGQNVTLSCEQNLNHDAMYWYRQDPGQGLRLIYYSQIVNDFQKGDIAEGYSVSREKKESFPLTVTSAQKNPTAFYLCASSATGARYEQYFGPGTRLTVT.

The chain carries TRBV9 and TRBJ1-6, with a possible D match to TRBD1 (6 bases). CDR3 length equals 14 residues. Germline V lookup: CDR1 SGDLS, CDR2 YYNGEE. V was shortened by 3 bases and J by 10 bases, with 14 bases between the two germline ends. Here the CDR3 DNA reads TGTGCCAGCAGCGCAGGGGAGGGCGGCTCACCCCTCCACTTT. The encoded protein is CASSAGEGGSPLHF.

CDR3 in DNA: TGTGCCAGCAGCCCGACCCTACTAGCCAATGAGCAGTTCTTC. Protein sequence: CASSPTLLANEQFF. The V gene is TRBV3-1 (or the pseudogene TRBV3-2), the J gene TRBJ2-1; D may be TRBD2 (6 bases). This CDR3 is 14 amino acids long. V was shortened by 4 bases and J by 6 bases, with 13 bases between the two germline ends. Germline-derived CDR1 and CDR2 are LGHDT and YNNKEL (reference sequence).